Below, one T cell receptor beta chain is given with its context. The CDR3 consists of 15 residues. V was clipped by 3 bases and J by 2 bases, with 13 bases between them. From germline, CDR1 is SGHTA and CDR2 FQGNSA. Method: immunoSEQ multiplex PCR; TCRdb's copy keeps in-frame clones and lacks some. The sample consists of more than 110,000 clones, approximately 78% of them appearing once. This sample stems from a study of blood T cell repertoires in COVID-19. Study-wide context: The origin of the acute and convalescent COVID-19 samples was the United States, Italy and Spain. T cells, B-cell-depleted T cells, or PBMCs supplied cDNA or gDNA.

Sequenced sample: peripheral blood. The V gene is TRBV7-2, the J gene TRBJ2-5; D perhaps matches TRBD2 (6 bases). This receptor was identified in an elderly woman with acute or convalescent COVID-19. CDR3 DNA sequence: TGTGCCAGCAGCTTTCAAGGCGGGAATCAAGAGACCCAGTACTTC. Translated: CASSFQGGNQETQYF.